One and the same sample provided the 27 T cell receptor beta chains below, sequenced in a study of shared clonotypes between healthy human individuals. Libraries were prepared by immunoSEQ multiplex PCR; TCRdb keeps only in-frame clonotypes and omits some of them. The sample holds around 700,000 clones, about two thirds seen once. Sequencing was carried out using memory CD4+ T cells sorted from blood. The subset here: CD45RA-negative fraction. These receptors came from a woman aged 30 to 39 in good health.

This clone came up a few times. CDR3 loop: CASSPSPPLAGGGYEQFF. DNA for the CDR3: TGTGCCAGTAGTCCGTCCCCCCCTCTAGCGGGAGGGGGGTATGAGCAGTTCTTC. The chain joins TRBV19 to TRBJ2-1; 12 nucleotides agree with TRBD2. The CDR3 loop spans 18 amino acids. The germline CDR1 and CDR2 sequences are LNHDA and SQIVND (reference sequence). V lost 5 bases to trimming and J lost 8 bases; unmatched junction nucleotides: 16.

The chain links TRBV27 to TRBJ2-1, with D possibly being TRBD1 (6 bases). Deletions cut 2 bases from V and 7 bases from J, with 9 bases between. The germline CDR1 and CDR2 sequences are MNHEY and SMNVEV (reference sequence). The CDR3 extends over 13 amino acids. This chain's CDR3 is CASSLPRGNEQFF. The CDR3 DNA reads as TGTGCCAGCAGTTTACCGAGGGGGAATGAGCAGTTCTTC.

Remarks on this clone: Other DNA sequences in the sample encode the same CDR3. The gene calls are TRBV19 and TRBJ2-3; no clear D. Trimming took off 5 bases at V and 0 bases at J, with 3 bases between the two ends. The germline V gene has CDR1 LNHDA and CDR2 SQIVND (reference sequence). The CDR3 consists of 12 residues. Here the CDR3 DNA reads TGTGCCAGTAGTCCGAGCACAGATACGCAGTATTTT. Protein product: CASSPSTDTQYF.

The genes are TRBV25-1 and TRBJ2-7; TRBD2 matches 8 bases. The V and J ends lost 3 bases and 3 bases, in that order; junction bases with no gene match: 13. CDR1 is MGHDK and CDR2 is SYGVNS in the germline V gene. The CDR3 length is 17 residues. CDR3 DNA sequence: TGTGCCAGCAGTGATAGCCCCCCCAGCGGGAGAAACTACGAGCAGTACTTC. Encoded protein: CASSDSPPSGRNYEQYF.

V and J are TRBV5-8 and TRBJ2-1, with D hard to call. V dropped 2 bases and J dropped 3 bases, with 9 bases sitting between them. The CDR3 extends over 14 amino acids. CDR1 is SGHTS and CDR2 is YDEGEE in the germline V gene. CDR3 in amino acids: CASSFWTVYNEQFF. The CDR3 nucleotides read TGTGCCAGCAGCTTTTGGACGGTCTACAATGAGCAGTTCTTC.

CDR3 DNA: TGTGCCAGCAGTTTAGACGGGGTGTTGGCCGAGCAGTACTTC. Its translation: CASSLDGVLAEQYF. The gene calls are TRBV28 and TRBJ2-7, with D possibly matching TRBD2 (5 bases). In germline, CDR1 is MDHEN, CDR2 SYDVKM. V dropped 2 bases and J dropped 6 bases, with 14 bases sitting between them. This CDR3 contains 14 residues.

This clone was seen a single time. The CDR3 DNA is TGTGCCAGCTCACCACCGGGGGGCGCGAACACTGAAGCTTTCTTT. The encoded protein is CASSPPGGANTEAFF. The J gene is TRBJ1-1, the V gene TRBV18, with D perhaps matching TRBD1 (6 bases). The CDR3 totals 15 residues. V was shortened by 0 bases and J by 1 base, with 9 bases between the two germline ends. CDR1 is KGHSH, CDR2 LQKENI, per germline.

On this clone: This is likely an artifact of a read error, given a far larger clone one base away. This chain connects TRBV6-5 to TRBJ1-5; D remains unclear. This CDR3 comprises 14 residues. Germline CDR1 MNHEY, CDR2 SVGAGI. V gave up 8 bases and J gave up 0 bases, with 11 bases separating them. The CDR3 sequence: CASGDQYSNQPQHF. The CDR3 region has the DNA TGTGCCAGCGGTGACCAGTATAGCAATCAGCCCCAGCATTTT.

This rearrangement joins TRBV7-6 to TRBJ1-4; possibly TRBD1 for D (6 bases). V lost 1 base and J 7 bases, leaving 13 bases between the germline ends. This CDR3 contains 15 residues. Germline values: CDR1 SGHVS, CDR2 FNYEAQ. CDR3: CASSLVGGPVEKLFF. The CDR3 coding sequence is TGTGCCAGCAGCTTAGTCGGGGGGCCTGTTGAAAAACTGTTTTTT.

This clone was found a few times. This chain uses TRBV4-2 with TRBJ2-2; 11 bases match TRBD2. J gave up 3 bases and V 3 bases, and 0 bases lay outside the gene matches. The CDR3 spans 15 residues. CDR1 LGHNA and CDR2 YNFKEQ come from the germline V gene. The CDR3 DNA reads TGTGCCAGCAGCCAGGGACTAGCGGACACCGGGGAGCTGTTTTTT. Residues: CASSQGLADTGELFF.

This sequence joins TRBV6-1 and TRBJ1-1; perhaps TRBD1 as D (6 bases). Trimming cost V 6 bases and J 1 base, with 9 bases left between them. This CDR3 comprises 13 residues. Germline V gene lookup returns CDR1 MNHNS and CDR2 SASEGT. Written as DNA, the CDR3 is TGTGCCAGCAGGGCGACAGGGAACACTGAAGCTTTCTTT. Translated, it gives CASRATGNTEAFF.

This clone was picked up a small number of times. The V and J genes are TRBV2 and TRBJ2-1; 11 nucleotides line up with TRBD2. This CDR3 is 15 amino acids long. V lost 6 bases to trimming and J lost 4 bases; unmatched junction nucleotides: 5. The germline CDR1 and CDR2 sequences are SNHLY and FYNNEI. The CDR3 is CASRLLAGVYNEQFF. CDR3 DNA: TGTGCCAGCAGATTACTAGCGGGAGTTTACAATGAGCAGTTCTTC.

This chain links TRBV28 with TRBJ2-7; either TRBD1 or TRBD2 may supply D (6 bases each). Per the germline V gene, CDR1 is MDHEN and CDR2 is SYDVKM. This CDR3 spans 14 amino acids. V was cut by 3 bases and J by 4 bases, with 13 bases left in between. CDR3 residues: CASSFGGLIYEQYF. DNA of the CDR3: TGTGCCAGCAGTTTTGGGGGGCTGATATACGAGCAGTACTTC.

This clone was counted only a few times. The chain is built from TRBV28 and TRBJ1-3, with D maybe TRBD1 (5 bases). Germline CDR1 and CDR2: MDHEN and SYDVKM. Trimming took off 7 bases at V and 1 base at J, with 11 bases between the two ends. This CDR3 is 14 amino acids long. The chain's CDR3 is CASIPGASGNTIYF. The CDR3 nucleotides read TGTGCCAGCATCCCCGGGGCTTCTGGAAACACCATATATTTT.

This clone was seen at least ten times. J is TRBJ2-2 and V is TRBV7-2; D not resolved. CDR1 is SGHTA, CDR2 FQGNSA, per germline. Trimming pared 2 bases from V and 6 bases from J, leaving 7 bases between. This CDR3 comprises 13 residues. In DNA, the CDR3 is TGTGCCAGCAGCTTACTGAATGCCGGGGAGCTGTTTTTT. This translates into CASSLLNAGELFF.

This chain joins TRBV5-1 and TRBJ2-6, with 8 positions matching TRBD1. In germline, CDR1 is SGHRS, CDR2 YFSETQ. Losses at the gene ends were 3 bases for V and 0 bases for J; bases not matched to a gene: 8. The CDR3 is 18 residues long. This chain's CDR3 is CASSWTGQVGSGANVLTF. The DNA of the CDR3 is TGCGCCAGCAGCTGGACGGGACAGGTCGGCTCTGGGGCCAACGTCCTGACTTTC.

The chain combines TRBV7-8 with TRBJ2-7, with no clear D. Trimming cost V 7 bases and J 7 bases, with 11 bases left between them. The germline V gene has CDR1 SGHVS and CDR2 FQNEAQ. The CDR3 contains 11 residues. In DNA, the CDR3 is TGTGCCAGCACCTCTGTGGGGGAGCAGTACTTC. Translated: CASTSVGEQYF.

The V call is TRBV5-1, the J call TRBJ2-7; 10 bases are shared with TRBD1. The CDR3 sequence is 16 residues long. Germline-derived CDR1 and CDR2 are SGHRS and YFSETQ. The junction had 12 bases not matched to a gene; V was cut back by 4 bases and J by 5 bases. The CDR3 DNA sequence: TGCGCCAGCAGCCAGCCGCCGGGACAGGGGACACACGAGCAGTACTTC. Translating gives CASSQPPGQGTHEQYF.

The genes are TRBV18 and TRBJ2-3; D not resolved. With 0 bases removed from V and 1 base from J, the gap between germline ends came to 11 bases. The CDR3 is made up of 16 amino acids. Per the germline V gene, CDR1 is KGHSH and CDR2 is LQKENI. Here the CDR3 DNA reads TGTGCCAGCTCACCACCGGTCTCGCGGCGCACAGATACGCAGTATTTT. Residues: CASSPPVSRRTDTQYF.

V usage is TRBV11-3 and J usage is TRBJ2-2; perhaps TRBD2 as D (6 bases). The ends were cut back, 5 bases at V and 7 bases at J, with 17 bases in the middle. The CDR3 runs to 15 residues. Germline V gives CDR1 SGHNT, CDR2 YENEEA. The CDR3 reads CASSPYGGEDGELFF. The CDR3 DNA reads as TGTGCCAGCAGCCCCTACGGAGGGGAGGACGGGGAGCTGTTTTTT.

V and J are TRBV28 and TRBJ1-1; TRBD1 aligns across 7 bases. This CDR3 has 13 residues. Unmatched junction bases numbered 2, after V lost 6 bases and J lost 1 base. The germline CDR1 and CDR2 sequences are MDHEN and SYDVKM. CDR3 sequence (DNA): TGTGCCAGCAGCCCAGGGGGGAACACTGAAGCTTTCTTT. Protein: CASSPGGNTEAFF.

This clone has more than one count but fewer than ten. The chain is built from TRBV28 and TRBJ2-7; tentative D call: TRBD2 (6 bases). The CDR3 covers 13 residues. Germline V gives CDR1 MDHEN, CDR2 SYDVKM. V lost 6 bases and J lost 7, with 16 bases in between. Here the CDR3 reads CASSLGGAEEQYF. DNA of the CDR3: TGTGCCAGCAGCCTGGGGGGAGCAGAAGAGCAGTACTTC.

In this sample, this clone turned up once. The CDR3 coding sequence is TGTGCCAGCAGTCTCGGGGGGCTAGCCTCCTACAATGAGCAGTTCTTC. Its protein product is CASSLGGLASYNEQFF. J is TRBJ2-1 and V is TRBV5-4, with D perhaps matching TRBD2 (7 bases). V was pared by 5 bases and J by 0 bases, with 15 bases between. The CDR3 extends over 16 amino acids. CDR1 and CDR2 (germline): SGHNT, YYREEE (reference sequence).

The rearrangement links TRBV5-1 to TRBJ2-3; TRBD1 matches 12 bases. CDR3 size: 15 residues. V shed 4 bases and J 2 bases; nucleotides not matched to a gene: 2. Germline-derived CDR1 and CDR2 are SGHRS and YFSETQ. CDR3 DNA sequence: TGCGCCAGCAGCACGGGACAGGGGGCCACAGATACGCAGTATTTT. It translates to CASSTGQGATDTQYF.

This clone was counted many times. The chain links TRBV6-1 to TRBJ1-2; TRBD1 matches at 7 bases. The length of the CDR3 is 15 residues. The germline V gene has CDR1 MNHNS and CDR2 SASEGT. J was trimmed by 5 bases and V by 11 bases; bases with no gene match: 17. Written as DNA, the CDR3 is TGTGCCGGGTATCCAGGGGGTGTAGTTGGGTATGGCTACACCTTC. It codes for CAGYPGGVVGYGYTF.

The chain has TRBV2 and TRBJ2-5; TRBD2 matches 12 bases. The CDR3 extends over 15 amino acids. Germline-derived CDR1 and CDR2 are SNHLY and FYNNEI. V was clipped by 6 bases and J by 9 bases; unmatched bases: 11. The CDR3 DNA reads as TGTGCCAGCAGGGAGACTAGCGGGAGCCTGGGGGCCCAGTACTTC. Translated: CASRETSGSLGAQYF.

The genes are TRBV10-1 and TRBJ2-3; perhaps TRBD2 as D (7 bases). The germline V and J ends were trimmed by 6 bases and 2 bases, with 12 bases remaining between them. This CDR3 is built from 14 residues. Looked up from germline, CDR1 is WNHNN and CDR2 is SYGVQD (reference sequence). CDR3 DNA: TGCGCCAGCAGGGGAGGGGGTCCCACAGATACGCAGTATTTT. It encodes CASRGGGPTDTQYF.